The rows below give T cell receptor beta chains drawn from one sample of a study of CD8 T cells in ankylosing spondylitis. TCRdb called the 5' RACE reads again in MiXCR, with one record for every CDR3 protein. The sample has about 140,000 distinct CDR3 sequences, approximately 8.4% seen once. The sequencing input was synovial fluid, either unsorted or a sorted T cell fraction (not recorded which). The source is a male donor with ankylosing spondylitis. Both conserved end residues are part of each CDR3. The D gene is left open where the match is weak. Expanded clones are given a class, and other clones once, few, many or no size at all.

abundance,v_gene,d_gene,j_gene,CDR3aa,CDR3nt
-,TRBV29-1,-,TRBJ2-7,CSVEADLYEQYF,TGCAGCGTTGAAGCGGACCTCTACGAGCAGTACTTC
few,TRBV15,-,TRBJ1-1,CATSRVMGPAFF,TGTGCCACCAGCAGGGTCATGGGACCAGCTTTCTTT
-,TRBV20-1,-,TRBJ2-3,CSARERSDTQYF,TGCAGTGCTAGAGAACGATCAGATACGCAGTATTTT
-,TRBV6-5,-,TRBJ1-1,CASSYLQIDTEAFF,TGTGCCAGCAGTTACTTACAGATAGACACTGAAGCTTTCTTT
many,TRBV5-1,-,TRBJ2-5,CASSYKRGF,TGCGCCAGCAGCTATAAACGGGGCTTC
medium-sized,TRBV12-3/TRBV12-4,-,TRBJ1-2,CASSFGDYGYTF,TGTGCCAGCAGTTTCGGCGACTATGGCTACACCTTC
many,TRBV7-9,TRBD2,TRBJ2-5,CASSPLRLAGETQYF,TGTGCCAGCAGCCCCCTCCGACTAGCGGGGGAGACCCAGTACTTC
-,TRBV6-5,-,TRBJ1-3,CASNYHIGQRDSGNTIYF,TGTGCCAGCAATTATCACATAGGACAGCGCGACTCTGGAAACACCATATATTTT
many,TRBV7-2,TRBD1,TRBJ1-1,CASSLNPGQGIEAFF,TGTGCCAGCAGCTTGAACCCGGGACAGGGAATTGAAGCTTTCTTT
-,TRBV20-1,-,TRBJ1-1,CSTWGHRELYEAFF,TGCAGTACCTGGGGGCACCGCGAGTTATACGAAGCTTTCTTT
many,TRBV12-3/TRBV12-4,TRBD2,TRBJ2-3,CASSLSSSGGPGDTQYF,TGTGCCAGCAGTTTAAGCTCTAGCGGGGGGCCGGGAGATACGCAGTATTTT
-,TRBV19,-,TRBJ1-2,CASSTGRSTLDYGYTF,TGTGCCAGTAGCACGGGACGGTCGACCCTAGACTATGGCTACACCTTC
-,TRBV5-1,-,TRBJ2-5,CASSREGATEETQYF,TGCGCCAGCAGCCGAGAGGGTGCGACCGAAGAGACCCAGTACTTC
many,TRBV6-4,-,TRBJ2-6,CASSPTSSGANVLTF,TGTGCCAGCAGTCCCACTTCCTCTGGGGCCAACGTCCTGACTTTC
few,TRBV10-3,-,TRBJ2-1,CAISGSTGYGSYNEQFF,TGTGCCATCAGTGGCTCTACAGGGTACGGATCCTACAATGAGCAGTTCTTC
few,TRBV20-1,-,TRBJ2-2,CSARDGTAGELFF,TGCAGTGCTAGAGATGGAACAGCCGGGGAGCTGTTTTTT
-,TRBV7-2,-,TRBJ1-2,CASSFDIYGYTF,TGTGCCAGCAGCTTCGACATCTATGGCTACACCTTC
many,TRBV6-2/TRBV6-3,TRBD1,TRBJ1-5,CASSLQGGSQPQHF,TGTGCCAGCAGCCTACAGGGGGGCAGTCAGCCCCAGCATTTT
many,TRBV5-1,-,TRBJ2-2,CASSVQGTNTGELFF,TGCGCCAGCAGCGTACAGGGAACGAACACCGGGGAGCTGTTTTTT
few,TRBV5-6,-,TRBJ1-2,CASSLVSAFYGYTF,TGTGCCAGCAGCTTGGTTTCGGCCTTCTATGGCTACACCTTC
many,TRBV4-1,-,TRBJ2-7,CASSQGGSTPYEQYF,TGCGCCAGCAGCCAAGGAGGGTCTACACCCTACGAGCAGTACTTC
many,TRBV28,-,TRBJ1-5,CASSLPRDGGNQPQHF,TGTGCCAGCAGTCTACCCAGGGATGGCGGCAATCAGCCCCAGCATTTT
few,TRBV5-6,-,TRBJ2-2,CASSRDFSGELFF,TGTGCCAGCAGCCGAGACTTTTCCGGGGAGCTGTTTTTT
-,TRBV11-2,-,TRBJ2-1,CASSLVRDSVNEQFF,TGTGCCAGCAGCTTAGTCCGGGACTCGGTAAATGAGCAGTTCTTC
few,TRBV7-7,TRBD1,TRBJ2-1,CASSLGQGLGEQFF,TGTGCTAGCAGCTTGGGACAGGGATTAGGCGAGCAGTTCTTC
many,TRBV6-6,-,TRBJ1-2,CASSGGPYGYTF,TGTGCCAGCAGTGGGGGACCCTATGGCTACACCTTC
-,TRBV20-1,-,TRBJ2-1,CSAREGTTYNEQFF,TGCAGTGCTCGAGAGGGTACCACCTACAATGAGCAGTTCTTC
many,TRBV5-1,-,TRBJ1-1,CASSLDRIEAFF,TGCGCCAGCAGCCTGGACAGAATTGAAGCTTTCTTT